In this sample, the clone carrying this T cell receptor (beta chain) turned up a few times. This CDR3 comprises 15 residues. Germline V gene sequence: CDR1 MNHNS, CDR2 SASEGT. V dropped 6 bases and J dropped 5 bases, with 17 bases sitting between them. Researchers prepared the TCRbeta library using unique molecular identifiers, the study reports. From the PCR reads, TCRdb called clonotypes with MiXCR, one entry per CDR3 protein. Counted here are 200,000 to 250,000 distinct CDR3 sequences, approximately 10% occurring once; the ten biggest clones make up 5% to 7%. This entry is derived from a study of T-cell reconstitution after alpha-beta-depleted transplantation in children.

Material: PBMCs from the stem cell graft donor, obtained from the stem cell graft. This sequence originates from a human donor who donated a stem cell graft to a child with acute lymphoblastic leukemia. The V call is TRBV6-1, the J call TRBJ1-5; D is possibly TRBD1 (6 bases). This CDR3 reads CASSPSLAGDQPQHF. The DNA for the CDR3 is TGTGCCAGCAGCCCGAGCTTGGCAGGGGATCAGCCCCAGCATTTT.